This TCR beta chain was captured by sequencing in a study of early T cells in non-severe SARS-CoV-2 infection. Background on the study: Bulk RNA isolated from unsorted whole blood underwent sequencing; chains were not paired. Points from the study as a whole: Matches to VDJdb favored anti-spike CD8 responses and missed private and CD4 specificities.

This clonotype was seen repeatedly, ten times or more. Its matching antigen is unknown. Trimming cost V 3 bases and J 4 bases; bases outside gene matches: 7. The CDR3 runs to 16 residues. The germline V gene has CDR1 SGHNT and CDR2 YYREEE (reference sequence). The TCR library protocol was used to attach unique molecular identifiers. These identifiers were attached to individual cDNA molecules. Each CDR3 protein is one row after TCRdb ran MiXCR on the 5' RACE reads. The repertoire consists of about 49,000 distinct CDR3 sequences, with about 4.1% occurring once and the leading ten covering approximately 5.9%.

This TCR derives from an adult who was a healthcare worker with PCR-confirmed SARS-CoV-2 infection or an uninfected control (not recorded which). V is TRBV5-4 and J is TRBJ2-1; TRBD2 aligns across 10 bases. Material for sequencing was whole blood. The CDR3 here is CASSSKREGLYNEQFF. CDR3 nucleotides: TGTGCCAGCAGCTCAAAGCGGGAGGGCCTTTACAATGAGCAGTTCTTC.